The entry that follows covers one T cell receptor beta chain sequence. Its antigen target is currently unknown. No clone much larger than this one lies a single base away; base qualities are absent. At diagnosis, tumor, uninvolved tumor-adjacent lung and peripheral blood were collected and then preserved as a mix of FFPE and fresh-frozen material. For TCR repertoire profiling, blood samples were analyzed in the form of peripheral blood mononuclear cells. This sample was included in a study of T cells in localized non-small cell lung cancer (TCRdb year 2020). In the study overall: T cell repertoires of about 240 early-stage NSCLC patients were analyzed, with tumors being compared against uninvolved tumor-adjacent lungs. The mean age of the NSCLC patients was 50 to 85 years, with 130 or so men and 95 to 110 women. The cohort consisted of approximately 240 treatment-naive NSCLC patients whose localized lung tumors had been resected.

The immunoSEQ Assay was used to sequence TCR beta CDR3 regions from DNA. The paper's processing steps were these. T cell density was computed as TCR beta template counts normalized to usable DNA estimated by amplifying housekeeping genes. Richness was estimated with the preseqR package, extrapolating to 400,000 templates for PBMC samples and 120,000 templates for tissue samples. Clonality was defined by subtracting Pielou's evenness from one. Tissue-enriched TCRs were identified by differential abundance testing using productive amino-acid clonotypes, minimum total count 5 and alpha 0.1. The Jaccard Index and the Morisita Overlap Index were used to measure repertoire overlap between compartments. GLIPH grouped TCR beta CDR3s together with public tetramer-defined viral CDR3s, and a viral motif had to include at least three viral sequences and show V-gene enrichment. The clones in this table, taken by TCRdb from immuneACCESS, are in-frame only. Not every clone is retained; where verified, under half of the shortfall comes from an unresolved V gene, and the cause of the rest is unknown. V and J calls and clone size come straight from that table; D and trimming were deduced from the DNA. Within this sample are 130,000 or so clones, with 89% of them counted one time only. The ten largest clones capture roughly 1.8% of the sample.

General conclusions and limits of the study: Because the study design was exploratory, TCR variables were selected using unadjusted p-values without false-discovery rate correction. A median of 57 of the top 100 tumor clones turned up in the paired uninvolved adjacent lung, and under 30 of those clones also ranked among the top 100 of that same adjacent lung. Because multi-region tumor sequencing was not performed, intratumor heterogeneity could not be ruled out. Longer overall survival was associated with higher blood T cell density, whereas shorter survival was associated with higher adjacent-lung clonality. Uninvolved tumor-adjacent lung showed the highest T cell clonality, higher than tumor, which suggests more focused antigenic responses in the adjacent lung.

This receptor was obtained from a female donor aged 60 or older with stage I lung adenocarcinoma. Material: peripheral blood, obtained before any cancer treatment.

Here the CDR3 is given as CTSSPGLAGIPRAGEQYF. At the DNA level, the sequence is TGCACCAGCAGCCCGGGACTAGCGGGCATACCCCGGGCGGGTGAGCAGTACTTC. In this chain, TRBV1 is recombined with TRBJ2-7; TRBD2 reflects the table's D call only, with no check against the DNA. TRBV1 is reported as a pseudogene. The CDR3 measures 18 amino acids from cysteine to phenylalanine. The sequence is cut down to CDR3 DNA, 54 bases in frame from base 1.